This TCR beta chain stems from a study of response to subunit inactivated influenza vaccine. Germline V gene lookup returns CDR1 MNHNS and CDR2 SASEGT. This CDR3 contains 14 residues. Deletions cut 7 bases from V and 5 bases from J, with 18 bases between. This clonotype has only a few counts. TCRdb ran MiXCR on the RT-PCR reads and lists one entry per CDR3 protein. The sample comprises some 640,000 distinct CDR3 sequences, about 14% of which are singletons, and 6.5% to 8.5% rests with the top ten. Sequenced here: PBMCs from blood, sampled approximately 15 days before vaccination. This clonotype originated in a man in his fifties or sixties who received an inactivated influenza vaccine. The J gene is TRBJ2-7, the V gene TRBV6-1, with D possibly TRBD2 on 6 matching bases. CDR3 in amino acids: CASMNGGIRNEQYF. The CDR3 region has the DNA TGTGCCAGCATGAATGGCGGGATTCGGAACGAGCAGTACTTC.